One TCR beta chain is described in this entry. This record comes from a study of T cell changes during pregnancy in multiple sclerosis. Clones were sequenced by immunoSEQ multiplex PCR, and TCRdb holds only the in-frame ones, with some missing. In the table there are 75,000 to 100,000 clones, about 90% of which are singletons. This CDR3 comprises 14 residues. The germline V gene has CDR1 SNHLY and CDR2 FYNNEI. V gave up 10 bases and J gave up 3 bases; unmatched junction bases: 12. The chain joins TRBV2 to TRBJ2-7; 7 bases agree with TRBD2. The receptor was derived from a female donor in good health, enrolled as a control in a pregnancy study. Sequencing was performed on peripheral blood, taken after pregnancy. CDR3 bases: TGTGCCACTGGGGCCGGACTAGTAGTCTACGAGCAGTACTTC. It encodes CATGAGLVVYEQYF.